These 5 T cell receptor beta chains were sequenced from one sample in a study of cytomegalovirus exposure and HLA in healthy donors. PCR primers comprised 60 Vbeta and 13 Jbeta primers. The table came from immunoSEQ multiplex PCR; TCRdb's copy has only in-frame clones and leaves some out. Here the sample spans around 140,000 clones, roughly 73% being singletons. Source material: PBMCs. Receptors were obtained from a male donor in good health and CMV-seronegative.

The chain employs TRBV5-1 and TRBJ2-7; TRBD1 aligns across 8 bases. J gave up 2 bases and V 4 bases, and 8 bases lay outside the gene matches. Germline CDR1 and CDR2: SGHRS and YFSETQ. CDR3 size: 15 residues. In nucleotides, the CDR3 is TGCGCCAGCAGCCCCGGACAGGGAATTACCTACGAGCAGTACTTC. It is translated as CASSPGQGITYEQYF.

The chain recombines TRBV7-9 with TRBJ2-7; TRBD2 is a possible D gene (6 bases). Trimming cost V 8 bases and J 6 bases, with 14 bases left between them. The CDR3 extends over 12 amino acids. Germline CDR1 and CDR2: SEHNR and FQNEAQ (reference sequence). The CDR3 region is CASGKTGSEQYF. The CDR3, as DNA: TGTGCCAGCGGCAAAACCGGGAGCGAGCAGTACTTC.

This chain joins TRBV6-1 and TRBJ1-2; D not certain. This CDR3 has 15 residues. Germline-derived CDR1 and CDR2 are MNHNS and SASEGT. V shed 3 bases and J shed 0 bases, with 11 bases lying between them. The CDR3 loop is CASSELEGSNYGYTF. DNA of the CDR3: TGTGCCAGCAGTGAGTTAGAGGGATCTAACTATGGCTACACCTTC.

V and J are TRBV7-2 and TRBJ1-1, with 9 bases fitting TRBD1. The trim removed 6 bases at V and 2 bases at J, leaving 10 bases unmatched. Germline V gives CDR1 SGHTA, CDR2 FQGNSA. The CDR3 totals 16 residues. For the CDR3, the DNA is TGTGCCAGCAGGAAAAATCCGGGACAGGGCAACACTGAAGCTTTCTTT. It yields the protein CASRKNPGQGNTEAFF.

The genes are TRBV5-1 and TRBJ2-5; TRBD2 matches 13 bases. This CDR3 spans 16 amino acids. V was pared by 5 bases and J by 2 bases, with 6 bases of the junction left unmatched. Germline lookup yields CDR1 SGHRS and CDR2 YFSETQ. CDR3 sequence: CASRGGLAGSQETQYF. CDR3 in DNA: TGCGCCAGCAGGGGGGGACTAGCGGGGTCGCAAGAGACCCAGTACTTC.